A single sample is the source of the 30 T cell receptor beta chains below, sequenced in a study of PD-L1 blockade in urothelial cancer. The method was immunoSEQ multiplex PCR; TCRdb's version includes in-frame clones alone and lacks a portion of them. Of tens of thousands of clones listed, over 65% are singletons. The sequences come from PBMCs, collected around atezolizumab (anti-PD-L1) treatment. These receptors originate from a man between 65 and 85 years old with urothelial cancer.

V gene TRBV4-2 combines with J gene TRBJ2-1; 10 bases match TRBD2. V was pared by 0 bases and J by 5 bases, with 13 bases of the junction left unmatched. This CDR3 comprises 19 residues. The germline V gene encodes CDR1 LGHNA and CDR2 YNFKEQ. The CDR3 nucleotides read TGTGCCAGCAGCCAAGAATGGACTCTAGCGGGAGTGGGGAACAATGAGCAGTTCTTC. Encoded protein: CASSQEWTLAGVGNNEQFF.

V and J are TRBV9 and TRBJ2-1; 12 bases map to TRBD2. The CDR3 contains 17 residues. Germline V lookup: CDR1 SGDLS, CDR2 YYNGEE. The trim removed 0 bases at V and 10 bases at J, leaving 11 bases unmatched. The DNA for the CDR3 is TGTGCCAGCAGCGTAGCTGGCCTAGCGGGAGGGCCCTTCGAGCAGTTCTTC. Translated, it gives CASSVAGLAGGPFEQFF.

This chain connects TRBV5-1 to TRBJ2-7; no definite D call. Trimming took off 2 bases at V and 0 bases at J, with 12 bases between the two ends. CDR3 length: 15 residues. Germline CDR1 and CDR2: SGHRS and YFSETQ. CDR3 region: CASSFGSGSSYEQYF. CDR3 in DNA: TGCGCCAGCAGCTTTGGTAGTGGTAGCTCCTACGAGCAGTACTTC.

The chain employs TRBV7-2 and TRBJ2-7; TRBD1 is a possible D gene (6 bases). This CDR3 has 15 amino acids. Deletions cut 4 bases from V and 3 bases from J, with 16 bases between. The V gene's germline CDR1 is SGHTA and CDR2 FQGNSA. CDR3 sequence (DNA): TGTGCCAGCAGCTCGGTACCGGACAGCCTCTACGAGCAGTACTTC. Translating it yields CASSSVPDSLYEQYF. The whole variable domain, remainder taken from reference TRBV7-2 and TRBJ2-7, is GAGVSQSPSNKVTEKGKDVELRCDPISGHTALYWYRQSLGQGLEFLIYFQGNSAPDKSGLPSDRFSAERTGGSVSTLTIQRTQQEDSAVYLCASSSVPDSLYEQYFGPGTRLTVT.

The rearrangement uses TRBV27 and TRBJ1-2; perhaps TRBD1 as D (6 bases). Germline V CDR1 and CDR2: MNHEY, SMNVEV (reference sequence). Trimming stripped 4 bases from V and 2 bases from J, with 11 bases between. The CDR3 consists of 14 residues. CDR3 DNA sequence: TGTGCCAGCAGTTCTCAGGGGCCCAACTATGGCTACACCTTC. Translating gives CASSSQGPNYGYTF.

The chain recombines TRBV5-1 with TRBJ1-2; a weak D match, TRBD1 (6 bases). The CDR3 loop spans 16 amino acids. The germline gives CDR1 SGHRS, CDR2 YFSETQ. With 4 bases removed from V and 0 bases from J, the gap between germline ends came to 16 bases. The CDR3 sequence is CASSLAGGPANYGYTF. The CDR3 DNA reads TGCGCCAGCAGCCTTGCGGGGGGGCCAGCTAACTATGGCTACACCTTC.

The V call is TRBV28, the J call TRBJ2-2, with 7 bases matching TRBD1. The V gene end was trimmed by 10 bases and the J gene end by 5 bases; junction bases not matched to a gene: 7. The CDR3 runs 13 residues. The germline V gene has CDR1 MDHEN and CDR2 SYDVKM. The DNA of the CDR3 is TGTGCCATTAAGACAGGGTTGACCGGGGAGCTGTTTTTT. As protein: CAIKTGLTGELFF.

This sequence joins TRBV13 and TRBJ2-3; D is possibly TRBD1 (6 bases). Trimming stripped 8 bases from V and 5 bases from J, with 11 bases between. CDR3 length equals 12 residues. Germline V gene lookup returns CDR1 PRHDT and CDR2 FYEKMQ (reference sequence). The CDR3 protein is CASGEGQDTQYF. The CDR3 DNA sequence: TGTGCCAGCGGAGAGGGACAAGATACGCAGTATTTT.

The CDR3 DNA reads TGTGCCAGCAGTTTGGGAGGCCGTGGCTACGAGCAGTACTTC. Residues: CASSLGGRGYEQYF. The J gene is TRBJ2-7, the V gene TRBV28, with D perhaps TRBD2 (6 bases). The germline V gene encodes CDR1 MDHEN and CDR2 SYDVKM. V lost 3 bases, J lost 3 bases, and 12 bases lay in between. The CDR3 is 14 amino acids.

The gene calls are TRBV11-1 and TRBJ2-7; perhaps TRBD2 as D (6 bases). V lost 1 base to trimming and J lost 0 bases, with 7 bases between them. Per germline, CDR1 SGHAT and CDR2 FQDESV (reference sequence). The CDR3 runs 14 residues. Here the CDR3 DNA reads TGTGCCAGCAGCTTAGTGGGGGGCTCCTACGAGCAGTACTTC. Translating gives CASSLVGGSYEQYF.

Here the CDR3 DNA reads TGTGCCAGCAGTCCTTTTGGGACAGCTGCTTATGGCTACACCTTC. It yields the protein CASSPFGTAAYGYTF. The J gene is TRBJ1-2, the V gene TRBV27; TRBD1 matches 7 bases. The length of the CDR3 is 15 residues. Germline V CDR1 and CDR2: MNHEY, SMNVEV (reference sequence). Trimming at V came to 5 bases and at J to 5 bases, leaving 11 bases not matched to a gene.

The rearrangement joins TRBV4-1 to TRBJ2-1; possibly TRBD2 for D (5 bases). CDR3 size: 15 residues. Germline V CDR1 and CDR2: MGHRA, YSYEKL. V lost 1 base, J lost 5 bases, and 12 bases lay in between. CDR3 bases: TGCGCCAGCAGCCAAGCGTTCAACGGGGACAATGAGCAGTTCTTC. It specifies CASSQAFNGDNEQFF.

The rearrangement links TRBV5-5 to TRBJ1-3, with 9 bases lining up with TRBD1. The CDR3 is 16 amino acids. The V and J ends lost 4 bases and 3 bases, in that order; junction bases with no gene match: 8. Germline V gene lookup returns CDR1 SGHKS and CDR2 YYEKEE (reference sequence). The CDR3 DNA is TGTGCCAGCAGCCGTTACACAGGGGGCCTTGGAAACACCATATATTTT. This codes for CASSRYTGGLGNTIYF.

The J gene is TRBJ2-7, the V gene TRBV9; a weak D match, TRBD2 (7 bases). This CDR3 contains 15 residues. V was cut by 1 base and J by 5 bases, with 16 bases left in between. Germline CDR1 and CDR2: SGDLS and YYNGEE. The CDR3 reads CASSVKAGARDEQYF. For the CDR3, the DNA is TGTGCCAGCAGCGTAAAGGCGGGGGCGCGGGACGAGCAGTACTTC.

This clone was seen more than once but under ten times. The chain employs TRBV19 and TRBJ2-1, with 12 bases fitting TRBD2. The germline gives CDR1 LNHDA, CDR2 SQIVND (reference sequence). This CDR3 has 21 residues. J was trimmed by 0 bases and V by 7 bases; bases with no gene match: 19. The CDR3 region has the DNA TGTGCCAGTACTCAAACGGTTGTAGGACTAGCGGGATCGAGCTCCTACAATGAGCAGTTCTTC. This gives the protein CASTQTVVGLAGSSSYNEQFF.

The V and J genes are TRBV11-2 and TRBJ2-7, with D possibly TRBD1 on 5 matching bases. The CDR3 spans 14 residues. Trimming pared 0 bases from V and 6 bases from J, leaving 12 bases between. The germline gives CDR1 SGHAT, CDR2 FQNNGV. The CDR3 DNA sequence: TGTGCCAGCAGCTTAGATCGCCAGGGTGGCGAGCAGTACTTC. Amino acid sequence: CASSLDRQGGEQYF.

The chain employs TRBV6-5 and TRBJ2-1, with D hard to call. The ends were cut back, 4 bases at V and 0 bases at J, with 7 bases in the middle. CDR3 length: 14 residues. In germline, CDR1 is MNHEY, CDR2 SVGAGI. The CDR3 bases are TGTGCCAGCAGTTCGGGTAGCTCCTACAATGAGCAGTTCTTC. This codes for CASSSGSSYNEQFF.

The V call is TRBV6-1, the J call TRBJ1-5; perhaps TRBD1 as D (6 bases). CDR3 length: 14 residues. V lost 1 base and J 2 bases, leaving 6 bases between the germline ends. Germline CDR1 reads MNHNS; CDR2 reads SASEGT. In nucleotides, the CDR3 is TGTGCCAGCAGTGAAGGACAGGGCAATCAGCCCCAGCATTTT. Amino acid sequence: CASSEGQGNQPQHF.

The V and J genes are TRBV20-1 and TRBJ1-2; tentatively, D is TRBD1 (5 bases). Trimming removed 6 bases from V and 6 bases from J, with 11 bases in between. The V gene's germline CDR1 is DFQATT and CDR2 SNEGSKA (reference sequence). The CDR3 loop spans 11 amino acids. CDR3 protein: CSAGGRNGYTF. In nucleotides, the CDR3 is TGCAGTGCCGGGGGGAGAAATGGCTACACCTTC.

The V gene is TRBV5-6, the J gene TRBJ2-5; TRBD2 matches 9 bases. CDR1 and CDR2 from the germline V gene are SGHDT and YYEEEE. V trimming: 0 bases; J trimming: 2 bases; junction bases outside the gene matches: 5. This CDR3 spans 16 amino acids. Written as DNA, the CDR3 is TGTGCCAGCAGCTTGGGTACTAGCGGGTTACAAGAGACCCAGTACTTC. The encoded protein is CASSLGTSGLQETQYF.

The chain employs TRBV4-3 and TRBJ2-3, with 8 nucleotides matching TRBD1. The germline V gene encodes CDR1 LGHNA and CDR2 YSLEER. V lost 0 bases and J lost 6; bases outside the gene matches: 2. The CDR3 is made up of 14 amino acids. In DNA form, the CDR3 reads TGCGCCAGCAGCCAAGATCAGGGGGCTGATACGCAGTATTTT. This sequence encodes CASSQDQGADTQYF.

The V gene is TRBV5-1, the J gene TRBJ2-7; D is undetermined. This CDR3 has 13 amino acids. Looked up from germline, CDR1 is SGHRS and CDR2 is YFSETQ. V was cut by 5 bases and J by 0 bases, with 9 bases left in between. CDR3 amino acids: CASRREVSYEQYF. The CDR3 region has the DNA TGCGCCAGCAGGAGAGAGGTCTCCTACGAGCAGTACTTC.

CDR3 coding DNA: TGCGCCAGCAGCCCAAACACAGGGACCATGAACACTGAAGCTTTCTTT. Its protein is CASSPNTGTMNTEAFF. The chain couples TRBV4-3 to TRBJ1-1; possibly TRBD1 for D (6 bases). V was pared by 4 bases and J by 0 bases, with 15 bases between. In germline, CDR1 is LGHNA, CDR2 YSLEER. The CDR3 length is 16 residues.

In this sample, this clone turned up once. The V and J genes are TRBV25-1 and TRBJ1-1; D is ambiguous. CDR1 is MGHDK, CDR2 SYGVNS, per germline. CDR3 length: 13 residues. V lost 2 bases to trimming and J lost 8 bases, with 12 bases between them. CDR3: CASSEAGSGEAFF. DNA of the CDR3: TGTGCCAGCAGTGAAGCCGGGTCGGGAGAAGCTTTCTTT.

This chain uses TRBV15 with TRBJ2-7; 7 bases match TRBD1. V trimming: 2 bases; J trimming: 1 base; junction bases outside the gene matches: 2. Germline V gives CDR1 LNHNV, CDR2 YYDKDF (reference sequence). This CDR3 contains 14 residues. In nucleotides, the CDR3 is TGTGCCACCAGCAGACAGGGACAGTCCTACGAGCAGTACTTC. It yields the protein CATSRQGQSYEQYF.

CDR3 sequence reads: CASSVDPGFTYEQYF. CDR3 in DNA: TGTGCCAGCAGCGTAGACCCAGGGTTTACCTACGAGCAGTACTTC. The chain joins TRBV9 to TRBJ2-7; possibly TRBD1 for D (5 bases). This CDR3 spans 15 amino acids. The germline V and J ends were trimmed by 0 bases and 2 bases, with 12 bases remaining between them. Germline CDR1 is SGDLS and CDR2 is YYNGEE.

The CDR3 bases are TGTGCCAGCAGTTACAGGGGACAGGACAATGAGCAGTTCTTC. This sequence encodes CASSYRGQDNEQFF. The rearrangement uses TRBV6-6 and TRBJ2-1; 8 positions match TRBD1. Germline-derived CDR1 and CDR2 are MNHNY and SVGAGI (reference sequence). The CDR3 sequence is 14 residues long. V lost 2 bases and J lost 5; bases outside the gene matches: 2.

This rearrangement joins TRBV27 to TRBJ1-1; no clear D. This CDR3 region has 13 residues. The germline V gene has CDR1 MNHEY and CDR2 SMNVEV (reference sequence). Trimming removed 3 bases from V and 2 bases from J, with 7 bases in between. For the CDR3, the DNA is TGTGCCAGCAGTTTCGCCTACAACACTGAAGCTTTCTTT. This translates into CASSFAYNTEAFF.

The V and J genes are TRBV7-9 and TRBJ2-6; TRBD1 agrees at 7 bases. V lost 5 bases to trimming and J lost 4 bases; unmatched junction nucleotides: 11. Looked up from germline, CDR1 is SEHNR and CDR2 is FQNEAQ (reference sequence). This CDR3 region has 17 residues. The CDR3 nucleotides read TGTGCCAGCAGCCCATCACCACAGGGGTCGGGGGCCAACGTCCTGACTTTC. Translation gives CASSPSPQGSGANVLTF. The complete variable domain, with remaining parts taken from reference TRBV7-9 and TRBJ2-6, reads DTGVSQNPRHKITKRGQNVTFRCDPISEHNRLYWYRQTLGQGPEFLTYFQNEAQLEKSRLLSDRFSAERPKGSFSTLEIQRTEQGDSAMYLCASSPSPQGSGANVLTFGAGSRLTVL.

About this clone itself: The junction does not match germline at one end; this may be a read error. The chain links TRBV7-7 to TRBJ2-5, with no clear D. Germline assignment: CDR1 SSHAT and CDR2 FNYEAQ (reference sequence). CDR3 length: 14 amino acids. The DNA of the CDR3 is TGTGCTAGCAGCTTATCGCCTAACCAAGAGACCCAGTACTTC. Its translation: CASSLSPNQETQYF.